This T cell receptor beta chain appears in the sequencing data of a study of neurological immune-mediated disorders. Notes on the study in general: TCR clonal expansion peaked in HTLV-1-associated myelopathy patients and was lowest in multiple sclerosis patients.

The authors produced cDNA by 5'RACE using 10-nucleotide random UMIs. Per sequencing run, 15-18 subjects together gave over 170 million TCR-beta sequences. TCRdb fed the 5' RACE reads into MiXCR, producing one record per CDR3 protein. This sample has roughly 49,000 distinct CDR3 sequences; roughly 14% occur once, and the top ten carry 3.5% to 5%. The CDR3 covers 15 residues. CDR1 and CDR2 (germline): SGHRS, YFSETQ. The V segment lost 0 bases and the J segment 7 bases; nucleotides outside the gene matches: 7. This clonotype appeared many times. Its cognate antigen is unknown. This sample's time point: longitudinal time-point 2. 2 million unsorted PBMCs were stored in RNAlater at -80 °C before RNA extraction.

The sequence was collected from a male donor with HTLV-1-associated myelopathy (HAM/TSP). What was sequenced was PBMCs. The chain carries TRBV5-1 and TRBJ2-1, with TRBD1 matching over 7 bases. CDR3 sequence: CASSLEQGNANEQFF. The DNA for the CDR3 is TGCGCCAGCAGCTTGGAACAGGGGAACGCGAATGAGCAGTTCTTC.